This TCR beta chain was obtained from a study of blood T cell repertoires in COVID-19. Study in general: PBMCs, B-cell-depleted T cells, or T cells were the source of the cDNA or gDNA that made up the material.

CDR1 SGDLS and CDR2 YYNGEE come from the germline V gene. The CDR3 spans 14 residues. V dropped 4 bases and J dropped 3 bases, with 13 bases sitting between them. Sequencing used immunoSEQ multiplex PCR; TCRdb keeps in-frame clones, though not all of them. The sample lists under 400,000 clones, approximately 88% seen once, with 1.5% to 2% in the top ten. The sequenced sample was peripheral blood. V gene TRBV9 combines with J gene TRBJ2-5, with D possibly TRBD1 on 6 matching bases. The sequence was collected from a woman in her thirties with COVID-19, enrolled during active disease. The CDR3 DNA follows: TGTGCCAGCAGCACCGGGACACTGGAAGAGACCCAGTACTTC. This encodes CASSTGTLEETQYF.